This entry describes one TCR beta chain. Its antigen is not identified. The CDR3 is 15 residues long. The germline gives CDR1 DFQATT, CDR2 SNEGSKA (reference sequence). V shed 1 base, J shed 2 bases, and the junction held 5 bases outside the gene matches. The sample belongs to a study of blood T cells in healthy people across ages. Study results and caveats: A roughly linear age-dependent decrease characterized TCR beta diversity per million T cells.

With a J-beta primer mix and a sample-barcoded 5' primer, a second PCR ran about 7 to 11 cycles. TCRdb re-called the 5' RACE reads through MiXCR, storing one row per CDR3 protein. The sample has roughly 790,000 distinct CDR3 sequences, roughly two fifths seen once. Sequenced: blood. The chain has TRBV20-1 and TRBJ2-1, with TRBD2 matching over 7 bases. The receptor was isolated from a woman in her fifties or sixties in good health. CDR3 in DNA: TGCAGTGCTAGAGGGACTAGGAGAACCTACAATGAGCAGTTCTTC. It is translated as CSARGTRRTYNEQFF.